The 8 T cell receptor beta chains below were found in one sample sequenced in a study of OX40 agonist ivuxolimab in advanced cancers. Some clones are missing from TCRdb's copy, which holds only in-frame ones; the method was immunoSEQ multiplex PCR. The sample shows approximately 82,000 clones, over 80% of them seen only once. The sample here was CD4+ or CD8+ T cells sorted from blood, taken in a trial of the OX40 agonist ivuxolimab. These receptors all stem from an adult with an advanced solid tumor such as melanoma, head and neck, liver or kidney cancer.

The rearrangement joins TRBV25-1 to TRBJ2-3; 10 bases map to TRBD2. Germline trimming cut 6 bases from V and 6 bases from J; bases unmatched to any gene: 12. This CDR3 has 16 amino acids. Germline CDR1 is MGHDK and CDR2 is SYGVNS. CDR3 in DNA: TGTGCCAGCAGGGAGGGAAGCGGGAGGGCCTTGGATACGCAGTATTTT. This codes for CASREGSGRALDTQYF.

This sequence joins TRBV7-2 and TRBJ2-7; 12 bases line up with TRBD2. This CDR3 contains 17 residues. CDR1 and CDR2 (germline): SGHTA, FQGNSA. Trimming cost V 6 bases and J 0 bases; bases outside gene matches: 9. In DNA form, the CDR3 reads TGTGCCAGCAGTTCCGGGACTAGCGGGCTCAGCTCCTACGAGCAGTACTTC. Protein product: CASSSGTSGLSSYEQYF.

This chain connects TRBV28 to TRBJ1-4, with D perhaps TRBD1 (5 bases). Germline V gives CDR1 MDHEN, CDR2 SYDVKM. The CDR3 runs to 14 residues. V gave up 3 bases and J gave up 8 bases, with 13 bases separating them. CDR3 bases: TGTGCCAGCAGTTTGGTTAGAGGGGTCGAAAAACTGTTTTTT. Protein product: CASSLVRGVEKLFF.

The chain joins TRBV27 to TRBJ2-5, with a tentative D call TRBD1 (5 bases). V lost 4 bases to trimming and J lost 1 base, with 7 bases between them. The germline V gene has CDR1 MNHEY and CDR2 SMNVEV (reference sequence). The CDR3 loop spans 13 amino acids. Here the CDR3 reads CASSSQGQETQYF. The DNA of the CDR3 is TGTGCCAGCAGTTCTCAGGGCCAAGAGACCCAGTACTTC.

This chain joins TRBV7-9 and TRBJ1-4; tentative D call: TRBD1 (5 bases). The CDR3 totals 15 residues. CDR1 is SEHNR and CDR2 is FQNEAQ in the germline V gene (reference sequence). Trimming left V 5 bases short and J 7 bases short, with 17 bases between. Here the CDR3 reads CASSPRDVGGEKLFF. The CDR3 DNA follows: TGTGCCAGCAGCCCGCGGGACGTGGGGGGTGAAAAACTGTTTTTT. Full variable domain (remainder filled in from reference TRBV7-9 and TRBJ1-4): DTGVSQNPRHKITKRGQNVTFRCDPISEHNRLYWYRQTLGQGPEFLTYFQNEAQLEKSRLLSDRFSAERPKGSFSTLEIQRTEQGDSAMYLCASSPRDVGGEKLFFGSGTQLSVL.

The chain couples TRBV5-1 to TRBJ2-7; D uncertain. The CDR3 runs to 13 residues. V was cut by 2 bases and J by 1 base, with 7 bases left in between. CDR1 is SGHRS and CDR2 is YFSETQ in the germline V gene. The CDR3 is CASSLEMSYEQYF. The DNA of the CDR3 is TGCGCCAGCAGCTTAGAGATGTCCTACGAGCAGTACTTC.

This chain links TRBV11-2 with TRBJ2-7, with 7 bases identical to TRBD2. The V and J ends lost 1 base and 7 bases, in that order; junction bases with no gene match: 13. Germline-derived CDR1 and CDR2 are SGHAT and FQNNGV. The CDR3 is 16 amino acids. The CDR3: CASSLVNHRLAREQYF. Here the CDR3 DNA reads TGTGCCAGCAGCTTAGTTAACCACAGACTAGCTAGGGAGCAGTACTTC. Using reference TRBV11-2 and TRBJ2-7 for the parts outside the CDR3, the full variable domain is EAGVAQSPRYKIIEKRQSVAFWCNPISGHATLYWYQQILGQGPKLLIQFQNNGVVDDSQLPKDRFSAERLKGVDSTLKIQPAKLEDSAVYLCASSLVNHRLAREQYFGPGTRLTVT.

This sequence joins TRBV2 and TRBJ2-4; D is uncertain. The V gene lost 6 bases and the J gene lost 0 bases, with 15 bases spanning the gap. In germline, CDR1 is SNHLY, CDR2 FYNNEI. The CDR3 runs to 16 residues. DNA of the CDR3: TGTGCCAGCAGGGATGGACCGACGGTAGCCAAAAACATTCAGTACTTC. It is translated as CASRDGPTVAKNIQYF.